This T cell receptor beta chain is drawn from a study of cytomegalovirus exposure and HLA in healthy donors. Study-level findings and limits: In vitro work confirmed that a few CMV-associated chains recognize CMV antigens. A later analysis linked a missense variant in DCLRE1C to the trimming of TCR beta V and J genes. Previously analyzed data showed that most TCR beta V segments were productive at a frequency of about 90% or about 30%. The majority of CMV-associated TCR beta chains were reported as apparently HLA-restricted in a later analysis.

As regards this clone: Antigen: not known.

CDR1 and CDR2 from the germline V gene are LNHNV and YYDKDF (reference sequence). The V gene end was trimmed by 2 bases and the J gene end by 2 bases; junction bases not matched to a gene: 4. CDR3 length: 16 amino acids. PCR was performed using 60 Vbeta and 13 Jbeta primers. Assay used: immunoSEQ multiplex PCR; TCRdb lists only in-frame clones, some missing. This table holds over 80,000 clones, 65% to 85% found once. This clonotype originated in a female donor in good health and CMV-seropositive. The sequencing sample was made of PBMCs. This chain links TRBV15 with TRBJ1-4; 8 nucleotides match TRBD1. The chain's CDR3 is CATSRPRGQTNEKLFF. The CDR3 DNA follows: TGTGCCACCAGCAGACCCAGGGGGCAGACTAATGAAAAACTGTTTTTT.